The clone carrying this TCR beta chain has only a few counts. This entry is derived from a study of beta chain features in type 1 diabetes. The length of the CDR3 is 19 residues. Germline V lookup: CDR1 SGHVS, CDR2 FQNEAQ. J gave up 2 bases and V 1 base, and 14 bases lay outside the gene matches. Donors underwent one heparinised blood draw, 90 to 150 mL on average. Expressed TCRB transcripts were sequenced after all isolated RNA was converted to cDNA. Using immunoSEQ multiplex PCR, the repertoire was profiled, and TCRdb retains in-frame clones only, with some absent. The table includes 120,000 to 150,000 clones, roughly a tenth detected once.

The sequence was collected from a young man in good health. Sequenced: naive CD4+ T cells from blood. The chain carries TRBV7-8 and TRBJ1-2; TRBD1 aligns across 9 bases. The CDR3 nucleotides read TGTGCCAGCAGCTTAGGGGGGATGGGGACAGGGAGCAGGAACTATGGCTACACCTTC. This encodes CASSLGGMGTGSRNYGYTF.